The clone carrying this T cell receptor (beta chain) was counted a single time. Other DNA sequences in this sample translate to the same CDR3. This table comes from immunoSEQ multiplex PCR, and its TCRdb copy is limited to in-frame clones, with some not included. The sample lists roughly 140,000 clones, roughly 79% occurring once. The sample comes from a study of blood T cell repertoires in COVID-19. The germline gives CDR1 SGDLS, CDR2 YYNGEE. Deletions cut 0 bases from V and 5 bases from J, with 5 bases between. The CDR3 sequence is 12 residues long. The chain uses TRBV9 and TRBJ2-5, with a tentative D call TRBD2 (5 bases). The clonotype was recovered from a woman in her sixties with acute or convalescent COVID-19. Material: peripheral blood. CDR3: CASSVAGETQYF. The CDR3, as DNA: TGTGCCAGCAGCGTAGCGGGGGAGACCCAGTACTTC.